This T cell receptor beta chain comes out of a study of T cells in Graves' hyperthyroidism and ophthalmopathy. CDR1 is SQVTM, CDR2 ANQGSEA, per germline. V shed 1 base, J shed 6 bases, and the junction held 5 bases outside the gene matches. The length of the CDR3 is 14 residues. Authors of the study amplified TCR beta CDR3 regions from RNA transcripts. Carried out on the TCR CDR3, a first-round RT-PCR used the HTBI primer set. TCRdb analysed the multiplex PCR reads with MiXCR anew, one entry per CDR3 protein. Among around 350,000 distinct CDR3 sequences, roughly 15% were seen once, and the ten largest hold roughly a third. The patients, who ranged from 18 to 65 in age, presented with newly diagnosed hyperthyroidism lasting under 2 months. The PBMCs were sourced from fresh peripheral blood (10 ml). This clonotype came up a few times.

The sequence derives from a woman in her twenties or thirties with Graves' hyperthyroidism that later progressed to Graves' ophthalmopathy. The gene calls are TRBV29-1 and TRBJ2-4, with 8 bases fitting TRBD1. Sequenced material: blood. The CDR3 here is CSVEGQGAPNIQYF. The CDR3 DNA reads as TGCAGCGTTGAAGGGCAGGGGGCCCCAAACATTCAGTACTTC.